The clone carrying this T cell receptor beta chain has ten or more counts. Its antigen is unidentified. TCR beta CDR3 region amplification was performed from RNA transcripts. Carried out on the TCR CDR3, a first-round RT-PCR used the HTBI primer set. TCRdb redid the calling of the multiplex PCR reads with MiXCR, one entry per CDR3 protein. The sample contains 350,000 to 400,000 distinct CDR3 sequences, just under 15% of which appear only once. The data originate from a study of T cells in Graves' hyperthyroidism and ophthalmopathy. Study at large: Peripheral blood was drawn at first diagnosis, prior to all treatment. General study results and limits: Most thyroid-expanded clonotypes above 0.001 were also found in blood.

Lactation, pregnancy, other autoimmune disease or uncontrolled infection led to exclusion of patients. The study based diagnoses on clinical symptoms, serum thyroxine and TRAb, thyroid ultrasound and orbital computed tomography. The CDR3 sequence is 15 residues long. Germline V lookup: CDR1 MNHNS, CDR2 SASEGT. J gave up 5 bases and V 6 bases, and 9 bases lay outside the gene matches. This TCR came from a woman aged 25 to 39 with Graves' hyperthyroidism. The chain recombines TRBV6-1 with TRBJ2-5; TRBD1 agrees at 10 bases. Sequencing was done on a sample of blood. The CDR3 region has the DNA TGTGCCAGCAGGGCTAGGACAGGGGGATTGGAGACCCAGTACTTC. Residues: CASRARTGGLETQYF.